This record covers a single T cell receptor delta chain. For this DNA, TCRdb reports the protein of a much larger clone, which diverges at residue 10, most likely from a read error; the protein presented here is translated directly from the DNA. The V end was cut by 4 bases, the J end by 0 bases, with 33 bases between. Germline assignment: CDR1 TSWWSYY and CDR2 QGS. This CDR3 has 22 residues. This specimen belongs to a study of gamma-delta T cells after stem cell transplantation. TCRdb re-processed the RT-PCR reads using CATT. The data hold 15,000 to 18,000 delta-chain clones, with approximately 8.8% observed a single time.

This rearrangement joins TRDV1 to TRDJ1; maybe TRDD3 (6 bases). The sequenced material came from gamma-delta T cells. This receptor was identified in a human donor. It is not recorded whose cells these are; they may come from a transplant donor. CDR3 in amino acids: CALGAPPMWVIRHFLYTDKLIF. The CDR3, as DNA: TGTGCTCTTGGGGCTCCTCCTATGTGGGTGATACGACACTTTTTGTACACCGATAAACTCATCTTT.